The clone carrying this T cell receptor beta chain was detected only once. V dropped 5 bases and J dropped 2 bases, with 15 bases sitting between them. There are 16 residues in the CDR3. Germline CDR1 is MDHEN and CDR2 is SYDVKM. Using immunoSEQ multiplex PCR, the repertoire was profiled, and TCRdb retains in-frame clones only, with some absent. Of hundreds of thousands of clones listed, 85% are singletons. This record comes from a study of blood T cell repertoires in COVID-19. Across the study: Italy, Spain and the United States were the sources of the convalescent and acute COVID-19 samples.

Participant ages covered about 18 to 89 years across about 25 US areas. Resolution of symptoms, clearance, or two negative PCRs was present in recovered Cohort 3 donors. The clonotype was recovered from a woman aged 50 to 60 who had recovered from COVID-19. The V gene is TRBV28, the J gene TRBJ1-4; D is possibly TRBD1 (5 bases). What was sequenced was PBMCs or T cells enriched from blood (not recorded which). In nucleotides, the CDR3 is TGTGCCAGCAGTGGAGGCGTCGGGGGGACTAATGAAAAACTGTTTTTT. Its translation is CASSGGVGGTNEKLFF.